One sample yielded the 31 T cell receptor beta chains listed below, sequenced in a study of cytomegalovirus exposure and HLA in healthy donors. Primers included in the PCR were 60 Vbeta and 13 Jbeta primers. Data came from immunoSEQ multiplex PCR; TCRdb stores just in-frame clones and leaves some out. The sample lists a few hundred thousand clones, about 81% occurring once. Material for sequencing was PBMCs. The receptor source for this set is an older woman in good health and CMV-seropositive.

The gene calls are TRBV7-9 and TRBJ2-1, with 8 bases identical to TRBD2. CDR1 and CDR2 (germline): SEHNR, FQNEAQ (reference sequence). This CDR3 is built from 16 residues. The ends lost 3 bases at V and 1 base at J; junction bases unmatched: 5. CDR3 residues: CASSLRGAGSYNEQFF. CDR3 bases: TGTGCCAGCAGCTTGCGGGGGGCGGGGTCCTACAATGAGCAGTTCTTC.

The J gene is TRBJ2-3, the V gene TRBV5-4; 14 bases are a match to TRBD2. The CDR3 runs to 16 residues. The V segment lost 3 bases and the J segment 5 bases; nucleotides outside the gene matches: 5. The V gene's germline CDR1 is SGHNT and CDR2 YYREEE (reference sequence). CDR3 sequence: CASSSMGLAGEDTQYF. The DNA for the CDR3 is TGTGCCAGCAGCTCCATGGGACTAGCGGGGGAAGATACGCAGTATTTT.

This chain links TRBV9 with TRBJ1-3, with D maybe TRBD1 (5 bases). This CDR3 has 15 residues. Germline V gives CDR1 SGDLS, CDR2 YYNGEE. Trimming removed 2 bases from V and 0 bases from J, with 9 bases in between. The CDR3 DNA follows: TGTGCCAGCAGCGTGGACACAAACTCTGGAAACACCATATATTTT. Encoded protein: CASSVDTNSGNTIYF.

The rearrangement joins TRBV5-6 to TRBJ2-4, with no clear D. The germline V and J ends were trimmed by 2 bases and 5 bases, with 11 bases remaining between them. The CDR3 loop spans 14 amino acids. The germline V gene encodes CDR1 SGHDT and CDR2 YYEEEE. The CDR3 spells CASSFLQSENIQYF. Here the CDR3 DNA reads TGTGCCAGCAGCTTTTTACAGTCAGAAAACATTCAGTACTTC.

The rearrangement joins TRBV5-1 to TRBJ2-7; 7 positions agree with TRBD1. The CDR3 sequence is 14 residues long. Unmatched junction bases numbered 7, after V lost 4 bases and J lost 3 bases. Germline V gene data show CDR1 as SGHRS and CDR2 as YFSETQ. CDR3: CASSHGTANYEQYF. The CDR3 nucleotides are TGCGCCAGCAGCCATGGGACAGCCAACTACGAGCAGTACTTC.

A remark on this clone: This CDR3 is also generated by other DNA sequences in the sample. The J gene is TRBJ2-7, the V gene TRBV28, with 10 bases fitting TRBD2. CDR3 length: 14 amino acids. V was pared by 9 bases and J by 3 bases, with 8 bases of the junction left unmatched. Germline values: CDR1 MDHEN, CDR2 SYDVKM. As DNA, the CDR3 is TGTGCCAGTAGCCTAGCGGGAGTTATCTACGAGCAGTACTTC. It translates to CASSLAGVIYEQYF.

The rearrangement uses TRBV7-2 and TRBJ2-5, with a tentative D call TRBD1 (5 bases). Trimming removed 2 bases at V and 4 bases at J, with 26 bases between. The CDR3 totals 19 residues. Germline V lookup: CDR1 SGHTA, CDR2 FQGNSA. CDR3 residues: CASSLLGRRWAGPRETQYF. Here the CDR3 DNA reads TGTGCCAGCAGCTTATTAGGACGTCGTTGGGCAGGGCCTCGAGAGACCCAGTACTTC. Variable domain in full (rest from reference TRBV7-2 and TRBJ2-5): GAGVSQSPSNKVTEKGKDVELRCDPISGHTALYWYRQSLGQGLEFLIYFQGNSAPDKSGLPSDRFSAERTGGSVSTLTIQRTQQEDSAVYLCASSLLGRRWAGPRETQYFGPGTRLLVL.

The rearrangement uses TRBV7-2 and TRBJ2-7, with 9 bases that match TRBD2. Germline V gene data show CDR1 as SGHTA and CDR2 as FQGNSA. The CDR3 extends over 15 amino acids. With V trimmed by 5 bases and J by 3 bases, 8 bases remained unmatched. The CDR3 loop reads CASSRRLAENYEQYF. CDR3 nucleotides: TGTGCCAGCAGCCGTAGACTAGCGGAGAACTACGAGCAGTACTTC.

The V gene is TRBV5-6, the J gene TRBJ1-1, with unresolved D. V dropped 5 bases and J dropped 7 bases, with 18 bases sitting between them. The CDR3 loop spans 14 amino acids. The germline gives CDR1 SGHDT, CDR2 YYEEEE. CDR3 in amino acids: CASSDLPNLVEAFF. The CDR3 region has the DNA TGTGCCAGCAGTGATCTCCCTAATCTAGTTGAAGCTTTCTTT.

This chain links TRBV15 with TRBJ2-6; D possibly corresponds to TRBD2 (6 bases). Trimming took off 8 bases at V and 0 bases at J, with 11 bases between the two ends. Per germline, CDR1 LNHNV and CDR2 YYDKDF (reference sequence). The CDR3 has 15 residues. The CDR3 DNA is TGTGCCACCTTCGGAGGGTTCTCTGGGGCCAACGTCCTGACTTTC. It codes for CATFGGFSGANVLTF.

The gene calls are TRBV4-2 and TRBJ2-7, with 12 bases lining up with TRBD2. The germline CDR1 and CDR2 sequences are LGHNA and YNFKEQ. Unmatched junction bases numbered 6, after V lost 0 bases and J lost 3 bases. The CDR3 covers 17 residues. This CDR3 is CASSQENLGLAGYEQYF. DNA of the CDR3: TGTGCCAGCAGCCAAGAAAATTTGGGACTAGCGGGCTACGAGCAGTACTTC.

V and J are TRBV5-6 and TRBJ2-5, with 8 bases lining up with TRBD2. The junction had 19 bases not matched to a gene; V was cut back by 4 bases and J by 5 bases. CDR1 SGHDT and CDR2 YYEEEE come from the germline V gene. The CDR3 has 18 amino acids. The CDR3 nucleotides are TGTGCCAGCAGCGGGTGGTGGATAGCGGGAACCCCCGGGGAGACCCAGTACTTC. Translating it yields CASSGWWIAGTPGETQYF.

This clone was recorded a few times. The gene calls are TRBV19 and TRBJ2-2, with a tentative D call TRBD2 (6 bases). The V gene lost 0 bases and the J gene lost 8 bases, with 16 bases spanning the gap. Germline V gene lookup returns CDR1 LNHDA and CDR2 SQIVND (reference sequence). The CDR3 loop spans 16 amino acids. Here the CDR3 DNA reads TGTGCCAGTAGTATAGACGGGACTCCGGCTCCAGGGGAGCTGTTTTTT. Protein: CASSIDGTPAPGELFF. Looking up the rest from reference TRBV19 and TRBJ2-2 gives the full variable domain: DGGITQSPKYLFRKEGQNVTLSCEQNLNHDAMYWYRQDPGQGLRLIYYSQIVNDFQKGDIAEGYSVSREKKESFPLTVTSAQKNPTAFYLCASSIDGTPAPGELFFGEGSRLTVL.

The J gene is TRBJ2-4, the V gene TRBV5-1; a weak D match, TRBD2 (6 bases). Germline CDR1 SGHRS, CDR2 YFSETQ. The CDR3 has 17 amino acids. Trimming left V 0 bases short and J 11 bases short, with 24 bases between. CDR3 amino acids: CASSLEVGPGTSKVQYF. CDR3 nucleotide sequence: TGCGCCAGCAGCTTGGAGGTTGGACCCGGGACTTCGAAAGTTCAGTACTTC.

The chain is built from TRBV5-1 and TRBJ1-4, with D unresolved. V lost 0 bases and J lost 4, with 7 bases in between. Germline loops: CDR1 SGHRS, CDR2 YFSETQ. The CDR3 is 14 residues long. The CDR3 bases are TGCGCCAGCAGCTTGGACAGTTATAATGAAAAACTGTTTTTT. It encodes CASSLDSYNEKLFF.

The chain carries TRBV5-1 and TRBJ1-3; TRBD1 might be the D (6 bases). Per the germline V gene, CDR1 is SGHRS and CDR2 is YFSETQ. Trimming took off 4 bases at V and 0 bases at J, with 11 bases between the two ends. This CDR3 comprises 15 residues. DNA of the CDR3: TGCGCCAGCAGCAACGGACAGATCTCTGGAAACACCATATATTTT. This sequence encodes CASSNGQISGNTIYF. The variable domain in full, completed from reference TRBV5-1 and TRBJ1-3, reads KAGVTQTPRYLIKTRGQQVTLSCSPISGHRSVSWYQQTPGQGLQFLFEYFSETQRNKGNFPGRFSGRQFSNSRSEMNVSTLELGDSALYLCASSNGQISGNTIYFGEGSWLTVV.

This clone was recorded once. V is TRBV28 and J is TRBJ2-6; 9 bases map to TRBD1. Trimming removed 6 bases from V and 6 bases from J; junction bases left unmatched: 12. Germline V gene lookup returns CDR1 MDHEN and CDR2 SYDVKM. The CDR3 contains 17 residues. The CDR3 DNA reads TGTGCCAGCAGGTCGACAGGGGGGATGAAAGTGGCCAACGTCCTGACTTTC. Its protein product is CASRSTGGMKVANVLTF.

The chain has TRBV9 and TRBJ1-5; 7 bases agree with TRBD1. With V trimmed by 3 bases and J by 5 bases, 5 bases remained unmatched. The germline gives CDR1 SGDLS, CDR2 YYNGEE. The CDR3 contains 14 residues. Written as DNA, the CDR3 is TGTGCCAGCAGCGAGGGGGACAGATATCAGCCCCAGCATTTT. Translating it yields CASSEGDRYQPQHF.

The chain has TRBV19 and TRBJ2-3, with TRBD2 matching over 7 bases. This CDR3 region has 15 residues. V dropped 3 bases and J dropped 4; count of bases not matched to a gene: 7. CDR1 and CDR2 from the germline V gene are LNHDA and SQIVND (reference sequence). CDR3 loop: CASSISGTIADTQYF. The CDR3 bases are TGTGCCAGTAGTATCTCCGGGACTATCGCAGATACGCAGTATTTT.

The chain links TRBV2 to TRBJ2-1; 7 bases map to TRBD1. The CDR3 loop spans 13 amino acids. CDR1 is SNHLY, CDR2 FYNNEI, per germline. V trimming: 5 bases; J trimming: 10 bases; junction bases outside the gene matches: 8. The DNA for the CDR3 is TGTGCCAGCAGTCCCACAGGGGCGGTGGAGCAGTTCTTC. Its protein product is CASSPTGAVEQFF.

This chain connects TRBV5-1 to TRBJ1-2; D ambiguous. This CDR3 has 15 residues. Trimming left V 0 bases short and J 3 bases short, with 12 bases between. Germline CDR1 and CDR2: SGHRS and YFSETQ. CDR3 in amino acids: CASSLAPSADYGYTF. The CDR3 DNA reads as TGCGCCAGCAGCTTGGCCCCCTCTGCAGACTATGGCTACACCTTC.

The gene calls are TRBV4-2 and TRBJ2-1; possible D gene TRBD2, 6 bases. Trimming left V 0 bases short and J 5 bases short, with 8 bases between. The germline gives CDR1 LGHNA, CDR2 YNFKEQ. The CDR3 extends over 14 amino acids. CDR3 in amino acids: CASSQEEGHNEQFF. CDR3 in DNA: TGTGCCAGCAGCCAAGAGGAGGGGCACAATGAGCAGTTCTTC.

The count of this clone is one. J is TRBJ1-3 and V is TRBV6-5, with unresolved D. Germline V lookup: CDR1 MNHEY, CDR2 SVGAGI. Between the trimmed V and J ends, which lost 1 base and 0 bases, there was a span of 10 bases. CDR3 length equals 16 residues. CDR3: CASSYFSINSGNTIYF. In DNA form, the CDR3 reads TGTGCCAGCAGTTACTTCAGTATTAACTCTGGAAACACCATATATTTT.

The CDR3 is CASSLQLSSYNEQFF. In DNA form, the CDR3 reads TGTGCCAGCAGCCTACAGTTGAGCTCCTACAATGAGCAGTTCTTC. The rearrangement joins TRBV5-4 to TRBJ2-1; D is undetermined. The CDR3 contains 15 residues. CDR1 is SGHNT and CDR2 is YYREEE in the germline V gene (reference sequence). The ends were cut back, 4 bases at V and 0 bases at J, with 11 bases in the middle.

V is TRBV10-2 and J is TRBJ2-3, with 9 bases aligning to TRBD1. Germline CDR1 and CDR2: WSHSY and SAAADI. This CDR3 comprises 20 residues. The V and J ends lost 5 bases and 1 base, in that order; junction bases with no gene match: 19. DNA for the CDR3: TGCGCCAGCAGTAAAAACAGGGGGCGAATTGGGAGTAGCGGCACAGATACGCAGTATTTT. As protein: CASSKNRGRIGSSGTDTQYF.

This clone was picked up one time. The chain couples TRBV7-9 to TRBJ1-5; D remains unclear. Trimming cost V 2 bases and J 0 bases, with 8 bases left between them. The germline CDR1 and CDR2 sequences are SEHNR and FQNEAQ (reference sequence). CDR3 length: 15 residues. The CDR3 DNA follows: TGTGCCAGCAGCTTAAACGGGGATAGCAATCAGCCCCAGCATTTT. This gives the protein CASSLNGDSNQPQHF.

The chain links TRBV5-1 to TRBJ2-5; a possible D gene is TRBD2 (5 bases). Germline CDR1 is SGHRS and CDR2 is YFSETQ. This CDR3 has 15 residues. Trimming removed 4 bases from V and 1 base from J, with 14 bases in between. CDR3 sequence (DNA): TGCGCCAGCAGCAGGGATCTGACTATCCAAGAGACCCAGTACTTC. This translates into CASSRDLTIQETQYF.

J is TRBJ1-2 and V is TRBV6-1, with D unclear. The CDR3 runs to 13 residues. V lost 0 bases to trimming and J lost 8 bases, with 10 bases between them. Germline CDR1 MNHNS, CDR2 SASEGT. Here the CDR3 reads CASSEALPGGYTF. The CDR3 DNA reads TGTGCCAGCAGTGAAGCGCTTCCCGGGGGCTACACCTTC.

As regards this clone: A read error may produce the germline difference seen at one junction end. This sequence joins TRBV7-9 and TRBJ2-5; TRBD1 might be the D (6 bases). Germline CDR1 SEHNR, CDR2 FQNEAQ (reference sequence). The CDR3 is 13 amino acids. CDR3 protein: CSSSQGWGETQYF. The CDR3 DNA reads TGTTCCAGCAGCCAGGGGTGGGGAGAGACCCAGTACTTC.

This chain joins TRBV19 and TRBJ2-6; 8 nucleotides match TRBD1. Germline V CDR1 and CDR2: LNHDA, SQIVND (reference sequence). This CDR3 region has 16 residues. The trim removed 7 bases at V and 3 bases at J, leaving 8 bases unmatched. The chain's CDR3 is CASNGQGALGANVLTF. Here the CDR3 DNA reads TGTGCCAGTAACGGTCAGGGGGCACTTGGGGCCAACGTCCTGACTTTC. The full variable domain, rest sourced from reference TRBV19 and TRBJ2-6, is DGGITQSPKYLFRKEGQNVTLSCEQNLNHDAMYWYRQDPGQGLRLIYYSQIVNDFQKGDIAEGYSVSREKKESFPLTVTSAQKNPTAFYLCASNGQGALGANVLTFGAGSRLTVL.

This chain uses TRBV29-1 with TRBJ1-2, with 7 bases lining up with TRBD1. CDR1 and CDR2 (germline): SQVTM, ANQGSEA. V trimming: 6 bases; J trimming: 5 bases; junction bases outside the gene matches: 9. The CDR3 runs 13 residues. CDR3 loop: CSVKQGLSYGYTF. The CDR3 DNA is TGCAGCGTGAAACAGGGGTTGAGTTATGGCTACACCTTC.